The 23 T cell receptor beta chains given below trace back to one sample, sequenced in a study of cytotoxic CD8 clonotypes in ibrutinib-treated CLL. Sequenced by immunoSEQ multiplex PCR; TCRdb stores in-frame clones only, minus some. The sample carries about 130,000 clones, approximately 83% recorded once. The source material was PBMCs, sampled after 24 months of ibrutinib treatment. The receptors stem from a human donor with chronic lymphocytic leukemia.

This chain uses TRBV28 with TRBJ2-7; 11 bases are shared with TRBD2. Per the germline V gene, CDR1 is MDHEN and CDR2 is SYDVKM. This CDR3 region has 19 residues. After removal of 6 bases from V and 2 bases from J, the junction contained 18 bases not matched to a gene. The CDR3 DNA follows: TGTGCCAGCAGCACCCGGTTGGGTAGCGGGAGGGCCAACCCCTACGAGCAGTACTTC. Protein sequence: CASSTRLGSGRANPYEQYF.

The V call is TRBV6-1, the J call TRBJ1-5; 8 nucleotides align to TRBD1. From germline, CDR1 is MNHNS and CDR2 SASEGT. With 4 bases clipped from V and 9 bases from J, the junction kept 8 bases outside the gene matches. This CDR3 has 14 residues. The CDR3 loop reads CASSAGQGSLPQHF. Here the CDR3 DNA reads TGTGCCAGCAGTGCAGGACAGGGTTCGCTGCCCCAGCATTTT.

The V call is TRBV7-9, the J call TRBJ1-5, with 7 bases identical to TRBD1. Trimming at V came to 1 base and at J to 4 bases, leaving 4 bases not matched to a gene. The CDR3 spans 15 residues. In germline, CDR1 is SEHNR, CDR2 FQNEAQ (reference sequence). The CDR3 sequence is CASSLEGGRNQPQHF. As DNA, the CDR3 is TGTGCCAGCAGCTTAGAAGGGGGCAGGAATCAGCCCCAGCATTTT.

The chain employs TRBV6-1 and TRBJ1-5; D may be TRBD1 (6 bases). Between the trimmed V and J ends, which lost 7 bases and 6 bases, there was a span of 13 bases. Germline V gene data show CDR1 as MNHNS and CDR2 as SASEGT. This CDR3 is 13 amino acids long. CDR3 amino acids: CASTEGHGQPQHF. The CDR3 nucleotides read TGTGCCAGCACGGAGGGACACGGTCAGCCCCAGCATTTT.

A few counts support this clone. V and J are TRBV7-9 and TRBJ2-2; D might be TRBD2 (5 bases). Germline CDR1 reads SEHNR; CDR2 reads FQNEAQ (reference sequence). CDR3 length equals 15 residues. V was clipped by 7 bases and J by 6 bases, with 18 bases between them. For the CDR3, the DNA is TGTGCCAGCAATCGAGGGCTCCTGGGCCCCGGGGAGCTGTTTTTT. This sequence encodes CASNRGLLGPGELFF.

The V gene is TRBV28, the J gene TRBJ2-1, with 11 positions matching TRBD2. There are 16 residues in the CDR3. V gave up 6 bases and J gave up 4 bases; unmatched junction bases: 8. Germline CDR1 MDHEN, CDR2 SYDVKM. The CDR3 protein is CASSLASGGPYNEQFF. As DNA, the CDR3 is TGTGCCAGCAGCCTGGCTAGCGGGGGGCCATACAATGAGCAGTTCTTC.

This chain uses TRBV5-5 with TRBJ1-5; D gene uncertain. CDR3 length: 15 amino acids. Trimming shortened V by 4 bases and J by 6 bases, and 17 bases separated the two germline ends. Germline V gene lookup returns CDR1 SGHKS and CDR2 YYEKEE (reference sequence). The CDR3 nucleotides read TGTGCCAGCAGCCTCCTCCGGGAGTACAGTCAGCCCCAGCATTTT. Amino acid sequence: CASSLLREYSQPQHF.

The V call is TRBV10-3, the J call TRBJ2-7; no clear D. Trimming shortened V by 2 bases and J by 6 bases, and 11 bases separated the two germline ends. CDR1 is ENHRY, CDR2 SYGVKD, per germline. The CDR3 covers 13 residues. The CDR3 loop is CAISEASGGEQYF. CDR3 DNA: TGTGCCATCAGTGAGGCGTCCGGTGGCGAGCAGTACTTC.

The chain uses TRBV28 and TRBJ1-4; possibly TRBD1 for D (5 bases). Germline V gene sequence: CDR1 MDHEN, CDR2 SYDVKM. The V and J ends lost 5 bases and 2 bases respectively, with 12 bases between them. The CDR3 sequence is 15 residues long. The CDR3 DNA reads TGTGCCAGCAGTCCGCGGGGGGTCACTAATGAAAAACTGTTTTTT. Translation: CASSPRGVTNEKLFF.

This rearrangement joins TRBV7-2 to TRBJ2-5; 8 bases fit TRBD2. Germline V gene data show CDR1 as SGHTA and CDR2 as FQGNSA. Germline trimming cut 5 bases from V and 3 bases from J; bases unmatched to any gene: 5. The CDR3 contains 14 residues. As DNA, the CDR3 is TGTGCCAGCAGCGAGACTAGCGCAAAAGAGACCCAGTACTTC. Amino acid sequence: CASSETSAKETQYF. Together with reference TRBV7-2 and TRBJ2-5, the CDR3 gives the full variable domain: GAGVSQSPSNKVTEKGKDVELRCDPISGHTALYWYRQSLGQGLEFLIYFQGNSAPDKSGLPSDRFSAERTGGSVSTLTIQRTQQEDSAVYLCASSETSAKETQYFGPGTRLLVL.

V is TRBV5-1 and J is TRBJ2-3, with 8 bases that match TRBD2. Germline CDR1 SGHRS, CDR2 YFSETQ. Losses at the gene ends were 0 bases for V and 5 bases for J; bases not matched to a gene: 5. The CDR3 length is 15 residues. The CDR3 DNA reads TGCGCCAGCAGCTTGGGGCGGGGGGATGGAGATACGCAGTATTTT. Its translation: CASSLGRGDGDTQYF.

The chain links TRBV29-1 to TRBJ2-1; TRBD1 is a possible D gene (6 bases). Germline CDR1 is SQVTM and CDR2 is ANQGSEA. This CDR3 is built from 14 residues. V was trimmed by 5 bases and J by 2 bases, leaving 13 bases between them. The DNA for the CDR3 is TGCAGCGTTTCCGACAGGAGGACCTACAATGAGCAGTTCTTC. Protein product: CSVSDRRTYNEQFF.

The chain couples TRBV28 to TRBJ2-7; D gene unclear. V gave up 3 bases and J gave up 0 bases, with 12 bases separating them. The CDR3 runs 15 residues. Germline V gives CDR1 MDHEN, CDR2 SYDVKM. The CDR3 DNA reads as TGTGCCAGCAGTTTGGGCCTCATTAGCTCCTACGAGCAGTACTTC. Protein product: CASSLGLISSYEQYF.

The chain is built from TRBV9 and TRBJ1-3; the D is unclear. Germline V gene lookup returns CDR1 SGDLS and CDR2 YYNGEE. This CDR3 region has 15 residues. With 1 base removed from V and 0 bases from J, the gap between germline ends came to 8 bases. Written as DNA, the CDR3 is TGTGCCAGCAGCGTATCGGAGAACTCTGGAAACACCATATATTTT. It specifies CASSVSENSGNTIYF.

The V call is TRBV7-2, the J call TRBJ2-7; weak D call: TRBD2 (6 bases). Trimming took off 3 bases at V and 6 bases at J, with 15 bases between the two ends. This CDR3 region has 14 residues. Per germline, CDR1 SGHTA and CDR2 FQGNSA. CDR3 DNA: TGTGCCAGCAGCTTGGACTACCTCTCTACCGAGCAGTACTTC. It is translated as CASSLDYLSTEQYF.

The J gene is TRBJ1-5, the V gene TRBV4-2; D not resolved. V lost 0 bases to trimming and J lost 5 bases, with 5 bases between them. The germline gives CDR1 LGHNA, CDR2 YNFKEQ. The CDR3 has 13 amino acids. CDR3 bases: TGTGCCAGCAGCCAAGAGCGGGATCAGCCCCAGCATTTT. This codes for CASSQERDQPQHF.

This clone was detected a few times. This chain connects TRBV28 to TRBJ1-1; tentatively, D is TRBD1 (6 bases). Germline values: CDR1 MDHEN, CDR2 SYDVKM. This CDR3 has 15 amino acids. Trimming took 4 bases from V and 0 from J, leaving 12 bases between them. In DNA, the CDR3 is TGTGCCAGCAGTTATAACAGGGAGATGAACACTGAAGCTTTCTTT. Encoded protein: CASSYNREMNTEAFF.

This chain links TRBV5-8 with TRBJ2-7; the D is unclear. Trimming stripped 0 bases from V and 1 base from J, with 14 bases between. CDR3 length: 16 residues. Germline-derived CDR1 and CDR2 are SGHTS and YDEGEE. The CDR3 protein is CASSLEGWVRSYEQYF. In DNA form, the CDR3 reads TGTGCCAGCAGCTTGGAAGGTTGGGTTCGGTCCTACGAGCAGTACTTC.

The genes are TRBV28 and TRBJ2-7, with 9 positions matching TRBD2. J lost 6 bases, V lost 3 bases, and 9 bases had no gene match. This CDR3 contains 15 residues. From germline, CDR1 is MDHEN and CDR2 SYDVKM. This chain's CDR3 is CASSLGSGSFREQYF. CDR3 bases: TGTGCCAGCAGTTTGGGTAGCGGGAGTTTCCGCGAGCAGTACTTC.

This sequence joins TRBV19 and TRBJ2-1; a weak D match, TRBD1 (5 bases). Germline V gene lookup returns CDR1 LNHDA and CDR2 SQIVND (reference sequence). V lost 0 bases and J 12 bases, leaving 12 bases between the germline ends. This CDR3 contains 13 residues. CDR3: CASSIDPPQGQFF. CDR3 DNA: TGTGCCAGTAGTATAGATCCGCCCCAGGGGCAGTTCTTC.

The chain uses TRBV13 and TRBJ2-2; possibly TRBD2 for D (6 bases). The CDR3 covers 13 residues. V dropped 5 bases and J dropped 4 bases, with 8 bases sitting between them. Germline-derived CDR1 and CDR2 are PRHDT and FYEKMQ (reference sequence). The CDR3 coding sequence is TGTGCCAGCAGCCGGACTACCACCGGGGAGCTGTTTTTT. Translating gives CASSRTTTGELFF.

This chain uses TRBV28 with TRBJ1-1; no reliable D call. CDR3 length: 12 residues. V was cut by 4 bases and J by 5 bases, with 8 bases left in between. CDR1 and CDR2 (germline): MDHEN, SYDVKM. CDR3 DNA sequence: TGTGCCAGCAGTTCTATGGGTACTGAAGCTTTCTTT. Translated, it gives CASSSMGTEAFF.

The V gene is TRBV5-4, the J gene TRBJ2-6; D is perhaps TRBD1 (5 bases). V was clipped by 0 bases and J by 0 bases, with 10 bases between them. The CDR3 has 17 residues. Germline V gene lookup returns CDR1 SGHNT and CDR2 YYREEE (reference sequence). The chain's CDR3 is CASSLAWGLSGANVLTF. In nucleotides, the CDR3 is TGTGCCAGCAGCTTGGCATGGGGCCTCTCTGGGGCCAACGTCCTGACTTTC. Using reference TRBV5-4 and TRBJ2-6 for the parts outside the CDR3, the full variable domain is ETGVTQSPTHLIKTRGQQVTLRCSSQSGHNTVSWYQQALGQGPQFIFQYYREEENGRGNFPPRFSGLQFPNYSSELNVNALELDDSALYLCASSLAWGLSGANVLTFGAGSRLTVL.